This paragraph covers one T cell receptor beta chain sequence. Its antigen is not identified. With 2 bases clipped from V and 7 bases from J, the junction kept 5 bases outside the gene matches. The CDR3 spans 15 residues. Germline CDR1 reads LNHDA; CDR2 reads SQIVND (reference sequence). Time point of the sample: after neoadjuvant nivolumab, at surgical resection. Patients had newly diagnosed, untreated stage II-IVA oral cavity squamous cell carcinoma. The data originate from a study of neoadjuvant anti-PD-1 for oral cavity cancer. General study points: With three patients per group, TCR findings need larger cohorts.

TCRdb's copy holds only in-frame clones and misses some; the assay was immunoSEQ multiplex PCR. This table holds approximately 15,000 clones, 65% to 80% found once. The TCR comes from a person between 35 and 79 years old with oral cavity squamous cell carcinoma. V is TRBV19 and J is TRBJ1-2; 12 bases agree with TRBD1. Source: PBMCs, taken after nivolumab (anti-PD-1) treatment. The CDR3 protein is CASSILGQGAFGYTF. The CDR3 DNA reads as TGTGCCAGTAGTATACTGGGACAGGGGGCATTTGGCTACACCTTC.